The 27 T cell receptor beta chains below were found in one sample sequenced in a study of blood T cell repertoires in COVID-19. Only in-frame clones appear in the TCRdb table, and some are missing; sequencing was by immunoSEQ multiplex PCR. Among around 16,000 clones, around 87% were seen once, and the ten largest hold under 60%. Sequencing was done on a sample of peripheral blood. The receptors derive from a man aged 60 to 75 with acute or convalescent COVID-19.

The DNA for the CDR3 is TGTGCCAGCAGCCAGTCTAGCGGGACCTACGAGCAGTACTTC. Translated, it gives CASSQSSGTYEQYF. The chain has TRBV3-1 (or the pseudogene TRBV3-2) and TRBJ2-7; TRBD2 matches at 9 bases. The germline gives CDR1 LGHDT, CDR2 YNNKEL (reference sequence). V trimming: 3 bases; J trimming: 2 bases; junction bases outside the gene matches: 2. CDR3 length equals 14 residues.

The V gene is TRBV3-1 (or the pseudogene TRBV3-2), the J gene TRBJ2-7; 11 nucleotides align to TRBD2. V shed 4 bases and J 2 bases; nucleotides not matched to a gene: 10. There are 17 residues in the CDR3. CDR1 LGHDT and CDR2 YNNKEL come from the germline V gene (reference sequence). The CDR3 spells CASSPLLASGGTYEQYF. As DNA, the CDR3 is TGTGCCAGCAGCCCCCTCCTGGCTAGCGGGGGGACCTACGAGCAGTACTTC.

The chain carries TRBV11-2 and TRBJ2-7; TRBD1 agrees at 8 bases. The germline V gene encodes CDR1 SGHAT and CDR2 FQNNGV. The CDR3 runs 14 residues. Losses at the gene ends were 5 bases for V and 2 bases for J; bases not matched to a gene: 5. In DNA, the CDR3 is TGTGCCAGCAGCCCTCCGGGACAGGCCTACGAGCAGTACTTC. Its translation is CASSPPGQAYEQYF.

The V and J genes are TRBV5-4 and TRBJ2-1, with D maybe TRBD2 (6 bases). V was cut by 4 bases and J by 4 bases, with 18 bases left in between. CDR3 size: 16 residues. The germline CDR1 and CDR2 sequences are SGHNT and YYREEE (reference sequence). The CDR3 reads CASSGQLASLYNEQFF. In DNA form, the CDR3 reads TGTGCCAGCAGCGGGCAGCTAGCGAGTCTATACAATGAGCAGTTCTTC. Complete variable domain (other parts from reference TRBV5-4 and TRBJ2-1): ETGVTQSPTHLIKTRGQQVTLRCSSQSGHNTVSWYQQALGQGPQFIFQYYREEENGRGNFPPRFSGLQFPNYSSELNVNALELDDSALYLCASSGQLASLYNEQFFGPGTRLTVL.

The chain recombines TRBV7-8 with TRBJ1-1, with a weak D call TRBD1 (5 bases). CDR3 size: 15 residues. Germline loops: CDR1 SGHVS, CDR2 FQNEAQ. V lost 5 bases, J lost 0 bases, and 13 bases lay in between. In DNA, the CDR3 is TGTGCCAGCAGCGCCTGGGGCAGGATGAACACTGAAGCTTTCTTT. Protein sequence: CASSAWGRMNTEAFF.

The chain carries TRBV7-3 and TRBJ2-1, with 11 bases that match TRBD2. The CDR3 is made up of 17 amino acids. Per the germline V gene, CDR1 is SGHTA and CDR2 is FQGTGA. J gave up 1 base and V 5 bases, and 7 bases lay outside the gene matches. In nucleotides, the CDR3 is TGTGCCAGCAGCCGCGGAGGGACTAGCGGTTCCTACAATGAGCAGTTCTTC. This encodes CASSRGGTSGSYNEQFF.

The V and J genes are TRBV28 and TRBJ2-6; 8 bases agree with TRBD1. The CDR3 totals 19 residues. The V gene's germline CDR1 is MDHEN and CDR2 SYDVKM. J was trimmed by 0 bases and V by 1 base; bases with no gene match: 8. CDR3 in amino acids: CASSLFAGTGASGANVLTF. For the CDR3, the DNA is TGTGCCAGCAGTTTATTCGCCGGGACAGGAGCCTCTGGGGCCAACGTCCTGACTTTC.

This clone was counted once. V is TRBV3-1 (or the pseudogene TRBV3-2) and J is TRBJ2-6; TRBD2 matches 8 bases. This CDR3 comprises 17 residues. J gave up 3 bases and V 5 bases, and 9 bases lay outside the gene matches. Germline values: CDR1 LGHDT, CDR2 YNNKEL (reference sequence). CDR3 protein: CASSTTGGLSGANVLTF. The CDR3 DNA reads as TGTGCCAGCAGCACCACGGGGGGGCTCAGTGGGGCCAACGTCCTGACTTTC.

Remarks on this clone: A junction end diverges from the germline sequence, so it may reflect a read error. Other DNA sequences from this sample encode an identical CDR3 as well. The rearrangement uses TRBV6-5 and TRBJ2-2; tentative D call: TRBD1 (5 bases). CDR1 and CDR2 (germline): MNHEY, SVGAGI. CDR3 size: 14 residues. The chain's CDR3 is CASSYSVGAGELFF. CDR3 bases: TGTGCCAGTAGTTACTCGGTAGGGGCCGGGGAGCTGTTTTTT.

The chain recombines TRBV28 with TRBJ1-3; TRBD1 aligns across 9 bases. Germline assignment: CDR1 MDHEN and CDR2 SYDVKM. V lost 3 bases to trimming and J lost 0 bases; unmatched junction nucleotides: 3. This CDR3 is 16 amino acids long. CDR3 sequence reads: CASSLKQGASGNTIYF. As DNA, the CDR3 is TGTGCCAGCAGTTTGAAACAGGGGGCCTCTGGAAACACCATATATTTT.

This clone was counted once. The V gene is TRBV7-9, the J gene TRBJ2-1; 8 bases line up with TRBD2. The V segment lost 4 bases and the J segment 2 bases; nucleotides outside the gene matches: 4. CDR1 and CDR2 (germline): SEHNR, FQNEAQ (reference sequence). CDR3 size: 15 residues. CDR3 in amino acids: CASSYLAGAYNEQFF. CDR3 DNA sequence: TGTGCCAGCAGCTATCTAGCGGGCGCCTACAATGAGCAGTTCTTC.

This clone appeared a single time. The V gene is TRBV30, the J gene TRBJ2-4, with 12 bases lining up with TRBD2. This CDR3 has 17 residues. The V gene's germline CDR1 is GTSNPN and CDR2 SVGIG (reference sequence). After removal of 3 bases from V and 9 bases from J, the junction contained 15 bases not matched to a gene. This chain's CDR3 is CAWSRPSGGEDGGIQYF. Written as DNA, the CDR3 is TGTGCCTGGAGCCGCCCTAGCGGGGGGGAAGATGGTGGCATTCAGTACTTC.

The J gene is TRBJ2-7, the V gene TRBV28; 9 bases align to TRBD2. CDR3 length: 15 residues. The germline gives CDR1 MDHEN, CDR2 SYDVKM. Trimming took 5 bases from V and 5 from J; bases not matched to a gene: 10. The CDR3 sequence is CASSPQLSGRNEQYF. The CDR3, as DNA: TGTGCCAGCAGTCCACAACTTAGCGGGAGAAACGAGCAGTACTTC.

The rearrangement links TRBV19 to TRBJ1-5; the match to TRBD1 covers 9 bases. Per the germline V gene, CDR1 is LNHDA and CDR2 is SQIVND (reference sequence). This CDR3 region has 16 residues. With 3 bases clipped from V and 11 bases from J, the junction kept 14 bases outside the gene matches. The CDR3 sequence is CASSMGDRAGIRSQHF. CDR3 nucleotide sequence: TGTGCCAGTAGTATGGGGGACAGGGCAGGGATTAGGTCCCAGCATTTT.

V is TRBV5-6 and J is TRBJ2-7, with a weak D call TRBD2 (5 bases). V was shortened by 3 bases and J by 0 bases, with 10 bases between the two germline ends. CDR3 length: 14 amino acids. Germline-derived CDR1 and CDR2 are SGHDT and YYEEEE. The CDR3 spells CASSWSGLSYEQYF. Here the CDR3 DNA reads TGTGCCAGCAGCTGGAGCGGACTCTCCTACGAGCAGTACTTC. The full variable domain, rest sourced from reference TRBV5-6 and TRBJ2-7, is DAGVTQSPTHLIKTRGQQVTLRCSPKSGHDTVSWYQQALGQGPQFIFQYYEEEERQRGNFPDRFSGHQFPNYSSELNVNALLLGDSALYLCASSWSGLSYEQYFGPGTRLTVT.

This clone has more than one count but fewer than ten. This chain links TRBV29-1 with TRBJ2-7; D possibly corresponds to TRBD2 (5 bases). The length of the CDR3 is 14 residues. Trimming removed 4 bases at V and 0 bases at J, with 13 bases between. Germline V gene sequence: CDR1 SQVTM, CDR2 ANQGSEA. The CDR3 loop reads CSVALLAGSYEQYF. The CDR3 DNA follows: TGCAGCGTTGCCCTTCTTGCGGGCTCCTACGAGCAGTACTTC.

The rearrangement joins TRBV7-2 to TRBJ2-3; 9 nucleotides align to TRBD2. The trim removed 5 bases at V and 7 bases at J, leaving 10 bases unmatched. This CDR3 is 15 amino acids long. The V gene's germline CDR1 is SGHTA and CDR2 FQGNSA. The CDR3 protein is CASSAVGSGRNTQYF. CDR3 DNA sequence: TGTGCCAGCAGCGCAGTGGGGAGCGGGAGGAATACGCAGTATTTT. The variable domain in full, with the rest retrieved from reference TRBV7-2 and TRBJ2-3, is GAGVSQSPSNKVTEKGKDVELRCDPISGHTALYWYRQSLGQGLEFLIYFQGNSAPDKSGLPSDRFSAERTGGSVSTLTIQRTQQEDSAVYLCASSAVGSGRNTQYFGPGTRLTVL.

The V call is TRBV4-1, the J call TRBJ2-3; 16 bases map to TRBD2. There are 20 residues in the CDR3. Germline CDR1 is MGHRA and CDR2 is YSYEKL. Trimming took 0 bases from V and 4 from J; bases not matched to a gene: 10. CDR3: CASSQDPGLAGGPRPDTQYF. Here the CDR3 DNA reads TGCGCCAGCAGCCAAGATCCGGGACTAGCGGGAGGGCCACGTCCAGATACGCAGTATTTT.

The chain carries TRBV6-4 and TRBJ2-5, with 11 bases identical to TRBD2. CDR3 length: 15 amino acids. Trimming took 2 bases from V and 2 from J; bases not matched to a gene: 1. From germline, CDR1 is MRHNA and CDR2 SNTAGT. CDR3 bases: TGTGCCAGCAGTGACGTAGCGGGGGGGCAAGAGACCCAGTACTTC. Its protein is CASSDVAGGQETQYF.

On this clone: The same CDR3 also results from other DNA sequences found in this sample. The CDR3 DNA reads as TGTGCCAGCCGGCCGGGGTCTTTCAATGAGCAGTTCTTC. This codes for CASRPGSFNEQFF. The chain uses TRBV6-6 and TRBJ2-1, with a weak D call TRBD2 (5 bases). The V gene's germline CDR1 is MNHNY and CDR2 SVGAGI (reference sequence). The CDR3 covers 13 residues. Trimming cost V 8 bases and J 6 bases, with 14 bases left between them.

This sequence joins TRBV11-2 and TRBJ1-6; possible D gene TRBD1, 5 bases. The CDR3 spans 15 residues. Deletions cut 0 bases from V and 6 bases from J, with 9 bases between. Looked up from germline, CDR1 is SGHAT and CDR2 is FQNNGV. The CDR3 coding sequence is TGTGCCAGCAGCTTAGATGGGGGGAGTAATTCACCCCTCCACTTT. This translates into CASSLDGGSNSPLHF.

The CDR3 here is CSVGDYTGTGGLADYGYTF. DNA of the CDR3: TGCAGCGTTGGAGATTATACCGGGACAGGGGGGCTCGCTGACTATGGCTACACCTTC. This rearrangement joins TRBV29-1 to TRBJ1-2; 11 bases are a match to TRBD1. Per the germline V gene, CDR1 is SQVTM and CDR2 is ANQGSEA. CDR3 length: 19 amino acids. V lost 4 bases and J lost 3; bases outside the gene matches: 19. The variable domain in full, completed from reference TRBV29-1 and TRBJ1-2, reads SAVISQKPSRDICQRGTSLTIQCQVDSQVTMMFWYRQQPGQSLTLIATANQGSEATYESGFVIDKFPISRPNLTFSTLTVSNMSPEDSSIYLCSVGDYTGTGGLADYGYTFGSGTRLTVV.

The chain carries TRBV6-2 or TRBV6-3 and TRBJ2-1; 13 positions agree with TRBD2. The CDR3 is 15 amino acids. V dropped 6 bases and J dropped 6; count of bases not matched to a gene: 5. Germline CDR1 MNHEY, CDR2 SVGEGT. This chain's CDR3 is CASSHGLAGVNEQFF. In DNA, the CDR3 is TGTGCCAGCAGCCATGGACTAGCGGGAGTCAATGAGCAGTTCTTC.

This chain joins TRBV28 and TRBJ2-3; D gene unclear. CDR3 size: 15 residues. Between the trimmed V and J ends, which lost 3 bases and 0 bases, there was a span of 10 bases. Per the germline V gene, CDR1 is MDHEN and CDR2 is SYDVKM. CDR3 DNA: TGTGCCAGCAGTTTGCAGATTTCTAGCACAGATACGCAGTATTTT. Protein: CASSLQISSTDTQYF.

This rearrangement joins TRBV19 to TRBJ2-7; 7 nucleotides line up with TRBD1. The CDR3 contains 15 residues. Trimming took 3 bases from V and 7 from J; bases not matched to a gene: 12. CDR1 is LNHDA and CDR2 is SQIVND in the germline V gene (reference sequence). CDR3 in DNA: TGTGCCAGTAGTATCGTCGGGACAGTAGACGGGGAGCAGTACTTC. This gives the protein CASSIVGTVDGEQYF.

The genes are TRBV2 and TRBJ2-7, with D unresolved. Germline-derived CDR1 and CDR2 are SNHLY and FYNNEI. The length of the CDR3 is 15 residues. V gave up 3 bases and J gave up 0 bases, with 12 bases separating them. The CDR3 loop reads CASSDSSPRSYEQYF. The CDR3 coding sequence is TGTGCCAGCAGTGACAGTTCGCCTCGCTCCTACGAGCAGTACTTC.

The V gene is TRBV10-3, the J gene TRBJ1-3; 7 bases align to TRBD1. Germline trimming cut 4 bases from V and 0 bases from J; bases unmatched to any gene: 3. Per germline, CDR1 ENHRY and CDR2 SYGVKD. This CDR3 is 15 amino acids long. The CDR3 DNA reads as TGTGCCATCAGTGCGGGGACAGTCTCTGGAAACACCATATATTTT. As protein: CAISAGTVSGNTIYF.